The present T cell receptor (beta chain) was sequenced within a study of T cell responses to AZD1222 COVID-19 vaccine. Profiled with immunoSEQ multiplex PCR; TCRdb holds only in-frame clones, not every one. The sample records about 120,000 clones, roughly nine tenths being singletons. This CDR3 contains 10 residues. The V gene lost 6 bases and the J gene lost 4 bases, with 4 bases spanning the gap. The sequencing used peripheral blood, collected on day 0 of AZD1222 vaccination. This sequence was found in an adult in good health. The genes are TRBV12-3 or TRBV12-4 and TRBJ2-7, with unresolved D. CDR3 in amino acids: CASSGYEQYF. DNA of the CDR3: TGTGCCAGCAGCGGATACGAGCAGTACTTC.